This T cell receptor (beta chain) stems from a study of T cell responses to AZD1222 COVID-19 vaccine. General study points: Only after the peak T cell response were repertoires sampled. Researchers report vaccine-associated CD4 TCRs spanning spike, with dominance at 160-218 and 743-854.

Produced via immunoSEQ multiplex PCR; TCRdb's table is partial and in-frame only. The data show about 150,000 clones, approximately 90% seen once. For this clone: The antigen remains unidentified.

Germline CDR1 and CDR2: SGHRS and YFSETQ. V lost 2 bases and J 4 bases, leaving 15 bases between the germline ends. The CDR3 has 15 amino acids. This specimen consisted of peripheral blood, obtained on day 0 of AZD1222 vaccination. The sequence derives from an adult in good health. The rearrangement uses TRBV5-1 and TRBJ1-1; D unresolved. The CDR3 coding sequence is TGCGCCAGCAGCTTCGAGTCGAGGCTGGGCACTGAAGCTTTCTTT. Protein sequence: CASSFESRLGTEAFF.